The 18 T cell receptor beta chains listed next were all sequenced from one sample in a study of blood T cell repertoires in COVID-19. The assay was immunoSEQ multiplex PCR, and TCRdb's table has in-frame clones only and misses some. Among 350,000 to 400,000 clones listed, less than 90% were seen once. Sequencing was done on a sample of PBMCs or T cells enriched from blood (not recorded which). All receptors come from a woman between 25 and 40 years old who had recovered from COVID-19.

The sample holds a few counts of this clone. This rearrangement joins TRBV9 to TRBJ1-2, with D uncertain. The germline CDR1 and CDR2 sequences are SGDLS and YYNGEE. This CDR3 is 13 amino acids long. With 7 bases removed from V and 4 bases from J, the gap between germline ends came to 14 bases. In nucleotides, the CDR3 is TGTGCCAGCCAAGGAACGGGTCCCTATGGCTACACCTTC. It codes for CASQGTGPYGYTF. The variable domain in full, with the rest retrieved from reference TRBV9 and TRBJ1-2, is DSGVTQTPKHLITATGQRVTLRCSPRSGDLSVYWYQQSLDQGLQFLIQYYNGEERAKGNILERFSAQQFPDLHSELNLSSLELGDSALYFCASQGTGPYGYTFGSGTRLTVV.

This clone was seen just once. J is TRBJ1-5 and V is TRBV19; D unclear. There are 13 residues in the CDR3. Trimming shortened V by 4 bases and J by 7 bases, and 11 bases separated the two germline ends. Germline values: CDR1 LNHDA, CDR2 SQIVND (reference sequence). The CDR3 region has the DNA TGTGCCAGTAGTACGGTGGTTCACCAGCCCCAGCATTTT. It specifies CASSTVVHQPQHF.

This rearrangement joins TRBV19 to TRBJ1-2; no clear D gene. Trimming removed 5 bases at V and 3 bases at J, with 10 bases between. This CDR3 spans 13 amino acids. CDR1 and CDR2 (germline): LNHDA, SQIVND (reference sequence). The CDR3, as DNA: TGTGCCAGTAGTCCCGACACATACTATGGCTACACCTTC. Encoded protein: CASSPDTYYGYTF.

The chain links TRBV4-2 to TRBJ2-1; possible D gene TRBD2, 6 bases. The CDR3 spans 15 residues. V was clipped by 1 base and J by 7 bases, with 14 bases between them. CDR1 LGHNA and CDR2 YNFKEQ come from the germline V gene. CDR3 nucleotide sequence: TGTGCCAGCAGCCAAGGACTAGAGCTCGGGAATGAGCAGTTCTTC. Translation gives CASSQGLELGNEQFF.

The chain links TRBV5-1 to TRBJ2-7, with TRBD1 as a possible D gene (6 bases). The ends were cut back, 0 bases at V and 5 bases at J, with 15 bases in the middle. Germline values: CDR1 SGHRS, CDR2 YFSETQ. The CDR3 contains 15 residues. CDR3 residues: CASSLEGTLGDEQYF. The CDR3, as DNA: TGCGCCAGCAGCTTGGAAGGGACACTCGGGGACGAGCAGTACTTC.

This chain connects TRBV19 to TRBJ2-6, with no clear D. The CDR3 totals 16 residues. Germline assignment: CDR1 LNHDA and CDR2 SQIVND (reference sequence). Trimming cost V 7 bases and J 0 bases, with 13 bases left between them. CDR3 nucleotides: TGTGCCAGTACCCCGCAGGTTTCCTCTGGGGCCAACGTCCTGACTTTC. Protein product: CASTPQVSSGANVLTF. The variable domain in full, with the rest retrieved from reference TRBV19 and TRBJ2-6, is DGGITQSPKYLFRKEGQNVTLSCEQNLNHDAMYWYRQDPGQGLRLIYYSQIVNDFQKGDIAEGYSVSREKKESFPLTVTSAQKNPTAFYLCASTPQVSSGANVLTFGAGSRLTVL.

The chain recombines TRBV6-5 with TRBJ1-3, with TRBD1 identical over 7 bases. V lost 4 bases and J lost 3; bases outside the gene matches: 3. Per the germline V gene, CDR1 is MNHEY and CDR2 is SVGAGI. CDR3 size: 14 residues. The CDR3 DNA reads as TGTGCCAGCAGTTCAGGGGGTCTTGGAAACACCATATATTTT. It codes for CASSSGGLGNTIYF.

The chain carries TRBV19 and TRBJ2-7, with a tentative D call TRBD1 (6 bases). Trimming cost V 5 bases and J 6 bases, with 26 bases left between them. The CDR3 totals 17 residues. Germline loops: CDR1 LNHDA, CDR2 SQIVND (reference sequence). Here the CDR3 DNA reads TGTGCCAGTAGTGCCTTACGATCACAGGGTTTGGCGCGCGAGCAGTACTTC. Protein: CASSALRSQGLAREQYF.

This chain connects TRBV29-1 to TRBJ1-1; 8 nucleotides line up with TRBD1. CDR3 length: 13 residues. Trimming took 7 bases from V and 3 from J; bases not matched to a gene: 7. CDR1 SQVTM and CDR2 ANQGSEA come from the germline V gene. The CDR3 loop is CSANRGTDTEAFF. CDR3 DNA: TGCAGCGCCAACAGGGGGACGGACACTGAAGCTTTCTTT.

The chain is built from TRBV6-1 and TRBJ2-1; D possibly corresponds to TRBD2 (6 bases). The V and J ends lost 1 base and 4 bases respectively, with 20 bases between them. From germline, CDR1 is MNHNS and CDR2 SASEGT. This CDR3 has 18 amino acids. The CDR3 DNA reads TGTGCCAGCAGTGAAGGGCAGCGGGCGGGCCCGCTGTACAATGAGCAGTTCTTC. Residues: CASSEGQRAGPLYNEQFF.

This chain links TRBV5-1 with TRBJ2-1, with 9 positions matching TRBD2. CDR1 is SGHRS and CDR2 is YFSETQ in the germline V gene. The CDR3 extends over 15 amino acids. The trim removed 4 bases at V and 7 bases at J, leaving 9 bases unmatched. CDR3 in DNA: TGCGCCAGCAGCCCGCTGGCGGGGGGGCCTAATGAGCAGTTCTTC. Translated, it gives CASSPLAGGPNEQFF. Complete variable domain (other parts from reference TRBV5-1 and TRBJ2-1): KAGVTQTPRYLIKTRGQQVTLSCSPISGHRSVSWYQQTPGQGLQFLFEYFSETQRNKGNFPGRFSGRQFSNSRSEMNVSTLELGDSALYLCASSPLAGGPNEQFFGPGTRLTVL.

The V gene is TRBV3-1 (or the pseudogene TRBV3-2), the J gene TRBJ2-1, with D tentatively TRBD2 (6 bases). The CDR3 has 16 residues. V dropped 0 bases and J dropped 1 base, with 10 bases sitting between them. Per the germline V gene, CDR1 is LGHDT and CDR2 is YNNKEL (reference sequence). The CDR3 reads CASSQDRGRSYNEQFF. CDR3 coding DNA: TGTGCCAGCAGCCAAGATCGGGGGAGGTCCTACAATGAGCAGTTCTTC.

The gene calls are TRBV25-1 and TRBJ1-1; the match to TRBD1 covers 10 bases. The V gene end was trimmed by 11 bases and the J gene end by 3 bases; junction bases not matched to a gene: 6. Germline CDR1 MGHDK, CDR2 SYGVNS. CDR3 length: 13 amino acids. CDR3 loop: CAAGGQGYTEAFF. The CDR3 nucleotides read TGTGCCGCCGGGGGACAGGGGTACACTGAAGCTTTCTTT. Together with reference TRBV25-1 and TRBJ1-1, the CDR3 gives the full variable domain: EADIYQTPRYLVIGTGKKITLECSQTMGHDKMYWYQQDPGMELHLIHYSYGVNSTEKGDLSSESTVSRIRTEHFPLTLESARPSHTSQYLCAAGGQGYTEAFFGQGTRLTVV.

The J gene is TRBJ1-5, the V gene TRBV2; possibly TRBD1 for D (5 bases). V gave up 7 bases and J gave up 7 bases, with 14 bases separating them. Germline CDR1 is SNHLY and CDR2 is FYNNEI. This CDR3 spans 13 amino acids. CDR3 in DNA: TGTGCCAGCATGCAGGACATCAGGCAGCCCCAGCATTTT. Encoded protein: CASMQDIRQPQHF.

The genes are TRBV11-2 and TRBJ1-1, with unresolved D. Germline assignment: CDR1 SGHAT and CDR2 FQNNGV. V was trimmed by 3 bases and J by 0 bases, leaving 8 bases between them. The CDR3 length is 14 residues. The CDR3 reads CASSFEFLNTEAFF. The CDR3 region has the DNA TGTGCCAGCAGCTTTGAGTTTTTGAACACTGAAGCTTTCTTT.

This clone was detected only once. The V call is TRBV4-1, the J call TRBJ2-1; TRBD2 aligns across 11 bases. V lost 0 bases and J lost 2; bases outside the gene matches: 6. CDR1 and CDR2 from the germline V gene are MGHRA and YSYEKL. There are 18 residues in the CDR3. CDR3 region: CASSQDEETSGTYNEQFF. The CDR3 DNA reads as TGCGCCAGCAGCCAAGATGAAGAGACTAGCGGGACCTACAATGAGCAGTTCTTC.

This clone is a singleton in its sample. The chain is built from TRBV3-1 (or the pseudogene TRBV3-2) and TRBJ2-1, with TRBD1 as a possible D gene (6 bases). In germline, CDR1 is LGHDT, CDR2 YNNKEL (reference sequence). Deletions cut 3 bases from V and 0 bases from J, with 9 bases between. This CDR3 is 15 amino acids long. The CDR3 loop reads CASSHRGISYNEQFF. CDR3 in DNA: TGTGCCAGCAGCCATAGGGGGATCTCCTACAATGAGCAGTTCTTC.

This sequence joins TRBV6-6 and TRBJ2-5, with D perhaps TRBD2 (5 bases). CDR1 and CDR2 (germline): MNHNY, SVGAGI (reference sequence). There are 13 residues in the CDR3. The V and J ends lost 6 bases and 2 bases respectively, with 10 bases between them. The CDR3 sequence: CASSVAPQETQYF. In DNA form, the CDR3 reads TGTGCCAGCAGCGTAGCGCCTCAAGAGACCCAGTACTTC.